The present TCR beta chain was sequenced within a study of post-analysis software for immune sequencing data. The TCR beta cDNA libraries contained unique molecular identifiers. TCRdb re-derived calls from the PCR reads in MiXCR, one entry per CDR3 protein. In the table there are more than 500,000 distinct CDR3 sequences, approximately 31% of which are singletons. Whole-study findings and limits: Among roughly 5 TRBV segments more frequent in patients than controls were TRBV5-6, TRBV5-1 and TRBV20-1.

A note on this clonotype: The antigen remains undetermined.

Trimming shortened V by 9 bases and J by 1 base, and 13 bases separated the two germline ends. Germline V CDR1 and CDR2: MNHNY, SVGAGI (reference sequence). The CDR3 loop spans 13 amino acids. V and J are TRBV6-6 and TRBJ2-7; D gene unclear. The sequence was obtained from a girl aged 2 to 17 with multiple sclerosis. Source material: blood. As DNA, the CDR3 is TGTGCCAGTAGCCCAGCAGCTTCCTACGAGCAGTACTTC. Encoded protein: CASSPAASYEQYF.